This paragraph covers one TCR beta chain sequence. The data stem from a study of blood T cells in healthy people across ages. The overall study: About one barcoded TCR beta cDNA was captured per two T cells.

V lost 5 bases and J lost 2, with 12 bases in between. CDR3 length: 14 residues. Germline V gives CDR1 MNHNY, CDR2 SVGAGI (reference sequence). A J-beta primer mix and a sample-barcoded 5' primer were used in a second PCR of about 7 to 12 cycles. Unique molecular identifiers of 12 random nucleotides labeled each cDNA. TCRdb independently ran MiXCR on the 5' RACE reads; one entry per CDR3 protein. The sample lists about 1.5 million distinct CDR3 sequences; 35% to 45% were seen once. The receptor was isolated from a woman between 18 and 29 years old in good health. The sequenced material came from blood. The V call is TRBV6-6, the J call TRBJ2-5; TRBD2 is a possible D gene (6 bases). In nucleotides, the CDR3 is TGTGCCAGCAGTGACTGGCGGGATCAAGAGACCCAGTACTTC. Translating it yields CASSDWRDQETQYF.